This T cell receptor beta chain was found in a study of shared clonotypes between healthy human individuals. General study points: Blood alone was sampled, and tissue repertoires likely differ. Naive subsets tended to show greater estimated richness than memory subsets. Even with large depth, rarefaction showed that sorted-subset sequencing was incomplete. Owing to a small donor count, the genetic and exposure-history diversity represented was limited.

Method: immunoSEQ multiplex PCR; TCRdb's copy keeps in-frame clones and lacks some. The sample shows over 2 million clones, around 92% of them seen only once. Germline V gene sequence: CDR1 SGHTS, CDR2 YDEGEE. CDR3 size: 13 residues. The trim removed 4 bases at V and 9 bases at J, leaving 5 bases unmatched. A word on this clone: Its antigen is not identified.

The sequencing input was naive CD4+ T cells from PBMCs. Subset denoted: CD45RA+ positively selected. This chain uses TRBV5-8 with TRBJ1-5, with TRBD1 matching over 9 bases. The clonotype originates from a man in his late teens or twenties in good health. Some clones in this sample may be carry-over from other donors' samples. The CDR3 here is CASSRDRVTPQHF. In DNA, the CDR3 is TGTGCCAGCAGCAGGGACAGGGTAACGCCCCAGCATTTT. Using reference TRBV5-8 and TRBJ1-5 for the parts outside the CDR3, the full variable domain is EAGVTQSPTHLIKTRGQQATLRCSPISGHTSVYWYQQALGLGLQFLLWYDEGEERNRGNFPPRFSGRQFPNYSSELNVNALELEDSALYLCASSRDRVTPQHFGDGTRLSIL.